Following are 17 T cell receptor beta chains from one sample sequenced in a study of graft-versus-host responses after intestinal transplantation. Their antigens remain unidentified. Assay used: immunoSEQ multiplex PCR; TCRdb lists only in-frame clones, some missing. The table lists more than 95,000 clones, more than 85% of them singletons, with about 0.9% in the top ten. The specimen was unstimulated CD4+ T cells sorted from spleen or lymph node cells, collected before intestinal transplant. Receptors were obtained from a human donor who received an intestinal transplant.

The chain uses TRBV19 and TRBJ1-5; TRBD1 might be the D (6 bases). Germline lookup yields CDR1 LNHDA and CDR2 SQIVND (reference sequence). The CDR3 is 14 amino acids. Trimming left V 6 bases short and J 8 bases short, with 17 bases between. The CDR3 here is CASRGGGGWEPQHF. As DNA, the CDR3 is TGTGCCAGTAGAGGAGGGGGGGGCTGGGAGCCCCAGCATTTT.

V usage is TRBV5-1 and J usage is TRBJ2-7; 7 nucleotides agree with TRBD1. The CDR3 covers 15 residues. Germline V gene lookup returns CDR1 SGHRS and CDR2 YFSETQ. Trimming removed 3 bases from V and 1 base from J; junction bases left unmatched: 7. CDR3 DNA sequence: TGCGCCAGCAGCTCGGGACAGACCCCTTCCTACGAGCAGTACTTC. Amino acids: CASSSGQTPSYEQYF.

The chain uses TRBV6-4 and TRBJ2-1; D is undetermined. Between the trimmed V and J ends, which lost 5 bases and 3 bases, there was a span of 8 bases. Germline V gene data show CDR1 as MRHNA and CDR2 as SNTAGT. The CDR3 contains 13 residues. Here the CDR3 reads CASSSTLYNEQFF. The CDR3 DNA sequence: TGTGCCAGCAGTTCGACTCTCTACAATGAGCAGTTCTTC.

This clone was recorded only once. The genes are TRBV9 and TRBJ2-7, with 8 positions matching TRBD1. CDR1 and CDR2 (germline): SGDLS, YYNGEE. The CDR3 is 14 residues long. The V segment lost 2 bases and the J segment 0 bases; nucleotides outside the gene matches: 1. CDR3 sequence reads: CASSVDRDSYEQYF. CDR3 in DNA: TGTGCCAGCAGCGTGGACAGGGACTCCTACGAGCAGTACTTC.

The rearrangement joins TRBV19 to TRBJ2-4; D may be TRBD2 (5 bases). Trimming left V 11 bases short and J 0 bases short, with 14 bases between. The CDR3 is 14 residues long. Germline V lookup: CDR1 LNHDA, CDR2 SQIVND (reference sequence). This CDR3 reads CAYWRPLAKNIQYF. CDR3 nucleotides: TGTGCCTACTGGAGGCCCCTAGCCAAAAACATTCAGTACTTC.

CDR3 protein: CASSLGRRYEQYF. For the CDR3, the DNA is TGTGCCAGCAGTTTGGGGAGGAGATACGAGCAGTACTTC. The gene calls are TRBV28 and TRBJ2-7, with D possibly matching TRBD2 (6 bases). The length of the CDR3 is 13 residues. Per germline, CDR1 MDHEN and CDR2 SYDVKM. V was clipped by 3 bases and J by 4 bases, with 10 bases between them.

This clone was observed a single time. DNA of the CDR3: TGTGCCAGCAGGGTGAGTAGGTCCTACAATGAGCAGTTCTTC. This gives the protein CASRVSRSYNEQFF. The chain recombines TRBV6-1 with TRBJ2-1; D not certain. V was pared by 6 bases and J by 1 base, with 10 bases between. CDR1 and CDR2 from the germline V gene are MNHNS and SASEGT. This CDR3 is 14 amino acids long.

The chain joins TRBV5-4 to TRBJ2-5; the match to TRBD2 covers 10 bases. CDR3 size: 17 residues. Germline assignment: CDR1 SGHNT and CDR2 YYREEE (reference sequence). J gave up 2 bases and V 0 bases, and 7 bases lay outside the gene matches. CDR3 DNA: TGTGCCAGCAGCTTGGCATTTAGCGGGGGGTCACAAGAGACCCAGTACTTC. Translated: CASSLAFSGGSQETQYF.

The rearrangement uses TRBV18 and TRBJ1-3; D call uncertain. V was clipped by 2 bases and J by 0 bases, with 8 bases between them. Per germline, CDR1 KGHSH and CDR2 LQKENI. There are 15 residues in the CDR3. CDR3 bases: TGTGCCAGCTCACCAGGATATGTCTCTGGAAACACCATATATTTT. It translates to CASSPGYVSGNTIYF.

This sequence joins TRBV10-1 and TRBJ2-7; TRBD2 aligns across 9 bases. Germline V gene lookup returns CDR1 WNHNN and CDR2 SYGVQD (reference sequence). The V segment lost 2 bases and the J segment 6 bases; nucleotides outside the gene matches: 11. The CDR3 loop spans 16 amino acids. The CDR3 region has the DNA TGCGCCAGCAGTGAGGGTGCTAGCGGGGCTCAGGGCGAGCAGTACTTC. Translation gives CASSEGASGAQGEQYF.

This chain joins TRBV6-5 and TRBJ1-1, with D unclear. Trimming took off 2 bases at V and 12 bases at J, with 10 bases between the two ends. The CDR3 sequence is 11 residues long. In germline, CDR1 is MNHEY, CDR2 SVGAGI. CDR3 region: CASSYLQSTFF. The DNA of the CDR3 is TGTGCCAGCAGTTACCTCCAGAGTACTTTCTTT.

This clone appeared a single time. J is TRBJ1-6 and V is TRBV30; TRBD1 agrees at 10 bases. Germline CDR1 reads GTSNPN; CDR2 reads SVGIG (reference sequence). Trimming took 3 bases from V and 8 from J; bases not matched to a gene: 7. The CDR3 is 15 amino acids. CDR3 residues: CAWSGQGVSYSPLHF. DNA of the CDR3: TGTGCCTGGAGCGGACAGGGGGTTAGTTATTCACCCCTCCACTTT.

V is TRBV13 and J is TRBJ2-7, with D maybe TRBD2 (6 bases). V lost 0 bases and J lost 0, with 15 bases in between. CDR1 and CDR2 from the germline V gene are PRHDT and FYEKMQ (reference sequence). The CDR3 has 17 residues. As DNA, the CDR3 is TGTGCCAGCAGCTTAGGCCGGGGGAATCATTACTCCTACGAGCAGTACTTC. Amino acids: CASSLGRGNHYSYEQYF.

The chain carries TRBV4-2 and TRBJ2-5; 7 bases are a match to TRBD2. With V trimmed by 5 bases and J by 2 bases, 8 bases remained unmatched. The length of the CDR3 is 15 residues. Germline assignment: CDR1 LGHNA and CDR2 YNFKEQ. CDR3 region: CASSEGSGVQETQYF. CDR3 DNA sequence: TGTGCCAGCAGCGAAGGGAGCGGGGTTCAAGAGACCCAGTACTTC.

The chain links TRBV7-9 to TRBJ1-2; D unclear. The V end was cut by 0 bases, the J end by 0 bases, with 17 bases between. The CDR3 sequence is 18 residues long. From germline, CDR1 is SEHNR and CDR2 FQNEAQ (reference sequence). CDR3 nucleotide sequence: TGTGCCAGCAGCTTAGCGCTCAATCCGGGGTTAGCTAACTATGGCTACACCTTC. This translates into CASSLALNPGLANYGYTF.

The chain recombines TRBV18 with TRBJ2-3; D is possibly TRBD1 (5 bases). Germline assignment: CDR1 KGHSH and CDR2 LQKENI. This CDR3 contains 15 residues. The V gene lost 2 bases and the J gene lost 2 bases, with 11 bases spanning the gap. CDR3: CASSPAGFLTDTQYF. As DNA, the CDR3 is TGTGCCAGCTCACCAGCAGGGTTCCTCACAGATACGCAGTATTTT.

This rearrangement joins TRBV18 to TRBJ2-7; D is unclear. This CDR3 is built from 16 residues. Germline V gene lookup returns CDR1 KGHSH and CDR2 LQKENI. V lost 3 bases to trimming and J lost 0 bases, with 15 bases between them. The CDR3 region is CASSPSMEQISYEQYF. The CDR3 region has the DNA TGTGCCAGCTCACCGAGCATGGAACAGATCTCCTACGAGCAGTACTTC.